This TCR beta chain was captured in a study of Ad26.COV2.S vaccination and SARS-CoV-2 variants. Study summary: By the intramuscular route, Ad26.COV2.S was given once, or twice 56 days apart. Study-level results: The analyses of TCR breadth and depth may have understated the size of total T cell responses. Reportedly, after vaccination the spike-specific CD8+ and CD4+ T cell responses displayed substantial breadth.

The treatment was: about 20 received Ad26.COV2.S at low or high dose, single or two shots; about 5 received placebo; per-sample allocation not given. Specimens were obtained on day 63 following the first vaccine or placebo injection. The vaccine delivered Wuhan-strain SARS-CoV-2 spike through an Ad26 vector. Details on this clone: Its target is not known.

The CDR3 runs 15 residues. V dropped 5 bases and J dropped 0 bases, with 10 bases sitting between them. Germline V gene sequence: CDR1 PRHDT, CDR2 FYEKMQ (reference sequence). The repertoire was sequenced with immunoSEQ multiplex PCR; TCRdb's copy has only in-frame clones and lacks some. The repertoire has 300,000 to 400,000 clones, around 87% of them found once; the top ten carry roughly 3.6%. Sample: peripheral blood, taken in a trial of Ad26.COV2.S vaccine versus placebo. The receptor comes from a person between 18 and 65 years old who received the Ad26.COV2.S COVID-19 vaccine or a placebo. This chain uses TRBV13 with TRBJ2-2; possibly TRBD2 for D (5 bases). CDR3 DNA: TGTGCCAGCAGCGAAGGGAGAGCGAACACCGGGGAGCTGTTTTTT. It yields the protein CASSEGRANTGELFF.